The sample holds one count of the clone carrying this TCR beta chain. Sequencing was performed with immunoSEQ multiplex PCR; in TCRdb, only in-frame clones are kept and a portion is missing. The sample includes about 80,000 clones, approximately 82% seen only once; the top ten take just over 35%. These data originate in a study of blood T cell repertoires in COVID-19. At the level of the study: Sites in the United States, Italy and Spain provided acute and convalescent COVID-19 samples. T cells, B-cell-depleted T cells, or PBMCs provided the cDNA or gDNA that served as material.

The receptor's source is a woman in her 70s with acute or convalescent COVID-19. Sequenced sample: peripheral blood.

The CDR3 loop reads CASSESGGHSPLHF. In DNA form, the CDR3 reads TGCGCCAGCAGTGAATCCGGGGGGCATTCACCCCTCCACTTT. The chain uses TRBV10-1 and TRBJ1-6; TRBD1 is a possible D gene (6 bases). Trimming left V 3 bases short and J 8 bases short, with 11 bases between. Germline assignment: CDR1 WNHNN and CDR2 SYGVQD (reference sequence). The CDR3 runs to 14 residues.